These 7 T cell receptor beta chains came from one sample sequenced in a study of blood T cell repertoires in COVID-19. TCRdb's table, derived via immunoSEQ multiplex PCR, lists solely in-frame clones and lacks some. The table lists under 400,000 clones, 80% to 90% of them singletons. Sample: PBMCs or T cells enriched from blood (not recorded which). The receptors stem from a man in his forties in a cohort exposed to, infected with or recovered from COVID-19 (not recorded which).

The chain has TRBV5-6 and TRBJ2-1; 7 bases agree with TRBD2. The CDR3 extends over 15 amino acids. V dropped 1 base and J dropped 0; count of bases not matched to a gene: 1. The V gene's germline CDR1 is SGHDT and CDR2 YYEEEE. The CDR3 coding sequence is TGTGCCAGCAGCTTGCGGGAGGCCTCCTACAATGAGCAGTTCTTC. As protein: CASSLREASYNEQFF.

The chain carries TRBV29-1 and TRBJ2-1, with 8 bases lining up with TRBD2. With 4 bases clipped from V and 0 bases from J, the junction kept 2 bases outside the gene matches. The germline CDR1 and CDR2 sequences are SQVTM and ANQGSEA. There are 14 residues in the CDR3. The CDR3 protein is CSVVAGSSYNEQFF. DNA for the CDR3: TGCAGCGTTGTAGCGGGGAGCTCCTACAATGAGCAGTTCTTC.

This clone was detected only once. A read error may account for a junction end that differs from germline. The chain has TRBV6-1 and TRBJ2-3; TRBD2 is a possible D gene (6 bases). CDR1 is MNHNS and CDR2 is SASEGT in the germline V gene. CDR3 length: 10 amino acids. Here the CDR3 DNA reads TGTGCCAGCAGTGAAACTTCTAGCGCCTTT. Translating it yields CASSETSSAF.

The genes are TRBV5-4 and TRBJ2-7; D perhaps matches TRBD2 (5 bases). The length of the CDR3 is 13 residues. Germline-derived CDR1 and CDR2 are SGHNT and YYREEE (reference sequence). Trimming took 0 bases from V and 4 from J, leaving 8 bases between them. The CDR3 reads CASSLEPGYEQYF. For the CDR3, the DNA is TGTGCCAGCAGCTTGGAGCCGGGGTACGAGCAGTACTTC.

CDR3 bases: TGTGCCAGCAGCTTAGGATTACAGGGTATGGCTTTCTTT. Protein product: CASSLGLQGMAFF. The rearrangement links TRBV11-2 to TRBJ1-1; D possibly corresponds to TRBD1 (6 bases). This CDR3 region has 13 residues. Trimming cost V 1 base and J 11 bases, with 14 bases left between them. In germline, CDR1 is SGHAT, CDR2 FQNNGV.

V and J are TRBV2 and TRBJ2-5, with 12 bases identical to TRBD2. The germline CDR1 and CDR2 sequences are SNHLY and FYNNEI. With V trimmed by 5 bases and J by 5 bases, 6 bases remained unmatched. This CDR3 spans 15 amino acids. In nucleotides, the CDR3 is TGTGCCAGCAGTTTCCTAGCGGGAGGGACCGAGACCCAGTACTTC. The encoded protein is CASSFLAGGTETQYF. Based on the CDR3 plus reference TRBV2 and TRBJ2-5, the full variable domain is EPEVTQTPSHQVTQMGQEVILRCVPISNHLYFYWYRQILGQKVEFLVSFYNNEISEKSEIFDDQFSVERPDGSNFTLKIRSTKLEDSAMYFCASSFLAGGTETQYFGPGTRLLVL.

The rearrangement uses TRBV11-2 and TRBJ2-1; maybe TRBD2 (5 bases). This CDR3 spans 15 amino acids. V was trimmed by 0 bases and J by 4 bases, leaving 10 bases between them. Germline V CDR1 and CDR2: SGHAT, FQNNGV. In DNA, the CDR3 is TGTGCCAGCAGCTTAGATCGCGGCGGGTACAATGAGCAGTTCTTC. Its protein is CASSLDRGGYNEQFF.